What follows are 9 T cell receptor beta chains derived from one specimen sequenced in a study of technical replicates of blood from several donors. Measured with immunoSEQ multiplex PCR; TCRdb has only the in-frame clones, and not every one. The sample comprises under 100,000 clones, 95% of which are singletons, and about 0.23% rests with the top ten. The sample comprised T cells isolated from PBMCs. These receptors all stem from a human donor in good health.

CDR3 sequence: CASSSSGDSYEQYF. The CDR3 nucleotides are TGTGCCAGCAGCTCGAGCGGGGACTCCTACGAGCAGTACTTC. This rearrangement joins TRBV5-4 to TRBJ2-7; 7 nucleotides line up with TRBD2. The CDR3 covers 14 residues. From germline, CDR1 is SGHNT and CDR2 YYREEE (reference sequence). V lost 3 bases, J lost 0 bases, and 3 bases stayed unmatched.

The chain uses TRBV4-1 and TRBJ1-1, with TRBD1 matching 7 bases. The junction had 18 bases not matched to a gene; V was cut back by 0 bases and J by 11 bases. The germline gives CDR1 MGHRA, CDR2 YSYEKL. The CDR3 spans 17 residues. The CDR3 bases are TGCGCCAGCAGCCAAGATTGGCCAGGGGGGACCCTGGATGGGGCTTTCTTT. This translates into CASSQDWPGGTLDGAFF.

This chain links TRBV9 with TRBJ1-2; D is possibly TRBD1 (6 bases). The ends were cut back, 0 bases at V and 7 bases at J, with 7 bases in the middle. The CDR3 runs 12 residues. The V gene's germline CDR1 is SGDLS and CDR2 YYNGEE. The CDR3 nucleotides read TGTGCCAGCAGCGTAGCCAGGGGTGGCTACACCTTC. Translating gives CASSVARGGYTF.

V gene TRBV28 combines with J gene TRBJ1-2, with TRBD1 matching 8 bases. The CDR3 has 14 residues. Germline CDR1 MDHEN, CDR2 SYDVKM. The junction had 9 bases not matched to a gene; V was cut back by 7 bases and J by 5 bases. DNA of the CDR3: TGTGCCAGCACCTCCGCAGGGGGCGAGTATGGCTACACCTTC. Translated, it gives CASTSAGGEYGYTF.

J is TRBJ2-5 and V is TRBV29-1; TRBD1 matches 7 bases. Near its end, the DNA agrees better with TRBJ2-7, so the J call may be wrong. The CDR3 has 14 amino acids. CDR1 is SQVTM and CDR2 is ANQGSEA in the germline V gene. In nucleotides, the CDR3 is TGCAGCGTTGAAGATGGGGACAGTAACTACGAGCAGTACTTC. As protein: CSVEDGDSNYEQYF.

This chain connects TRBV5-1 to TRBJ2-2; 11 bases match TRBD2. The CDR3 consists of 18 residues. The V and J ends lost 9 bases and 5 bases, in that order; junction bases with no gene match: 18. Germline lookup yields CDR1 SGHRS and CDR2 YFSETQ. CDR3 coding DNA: TGCGCCAACCTCATGACTAGCGGGAAACATCGGGGTACCGGGGAGCTGTTTTTT. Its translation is CANLMTSGKHRGTGELFF.

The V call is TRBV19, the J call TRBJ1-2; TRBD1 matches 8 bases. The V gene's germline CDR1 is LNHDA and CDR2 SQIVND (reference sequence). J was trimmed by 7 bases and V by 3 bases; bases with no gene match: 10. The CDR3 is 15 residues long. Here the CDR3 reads CASSIFAGGVVGYTF. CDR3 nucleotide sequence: TGTGCCAGTAGTATTTTTGCAGGGGGCGTCGTTGGCTACACCTTC. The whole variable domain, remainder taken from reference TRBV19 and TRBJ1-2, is DGGITQSPKYLFRKEGQNVTLSCEQNLNHDAMYWYRQDPGQGLRLIYYSQIVNDFQKGDIAEGYSVSREKKESFPLTVTSAQKNPTAFYLCASSIFAGGVVGYTFGSGTRLTVV.

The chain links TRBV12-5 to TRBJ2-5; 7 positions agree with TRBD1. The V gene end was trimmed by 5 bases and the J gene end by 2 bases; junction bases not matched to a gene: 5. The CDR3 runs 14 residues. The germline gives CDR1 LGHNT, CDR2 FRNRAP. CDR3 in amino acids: CASGLGQAQETQYF. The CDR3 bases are TGTGCTAGTGGTCTTGGACAGGCTCAAGAGACCCAGTACTTC. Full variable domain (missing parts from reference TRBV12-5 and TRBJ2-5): DARVTQTPRHKVTEMGQEVTMRCQPILGHNTVFWYRQTMMQGLELLAYFRNRAPLDDSGMPKDRFSAEMPDATLATLKIQPSEPRDSAVYFCASGLGQAQETQYFGPGTRLLVL.

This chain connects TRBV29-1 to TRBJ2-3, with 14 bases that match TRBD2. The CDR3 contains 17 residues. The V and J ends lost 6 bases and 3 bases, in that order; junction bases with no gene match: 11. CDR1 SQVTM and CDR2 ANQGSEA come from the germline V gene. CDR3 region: CSVSGLAGAGTTDTQYF. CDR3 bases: TGCAGCGTCTCGGGACTAGCGGGAGCGGGGACGACAGATACGCAGTATTTT.